Following are 10 T cell receptor beta chains from one sample sequenced in a study of blood T cell repertoires in COVID-19. Measured with immunoSEQ multiplex PCR; TCRdb has only the in-frame clones, and not every one. Altogether around 120,000 clones are present, 80% to 90% being singletons, with the ten largest covering roughly 30%. The material sequenced was peripheral blood. Receptors were obtained from a woman in her seventies with acute or convalescent COVID-19.

V and J are TRBV18 and TRBJ2-5, with TRBD1 matching over 8 bases. The CDR3 extends over 16 amino acids. Losses at the gene ends were 2 bases for V and 4 bases for J; bases not matched to a gene: 9. CDR1 is KGHSH, CDR2 LQKENI, per germline. CDR3 nucleotide sequence: TGTGCCAGCTCACCAGTGGACAGGGCCGGTTTAGAGACCCAGTACTTC. It is translated as CASSPVDRAGLETQYF.

The chain recombines TRBV30 with TRBJ2-7; D is uncertain. The V end was cut by 0 bases, the J end by 3 bases, with 3 bases between. CDR1 is GTSNPN, CDR2 SVGIG, per germline (reference sequence). The length of the CDR3 is 11 residues. CDR3 protein: CAWSVNYEQYF. The CDR3 DNA follows: TGTGCCTGGAGTGTCAACTACGAGCAGTACTTC.

This clone was picked up one time. The V call is TRBV2, the J call TRBJ2-3; 11 nucleotides match TRBD2. V dropped 4 bases and J dropped 2; count of bases not matched to a gene: 5. The CDR3 sequence is 16 residues long. The germline V gene encodes CDR1 SNHLY and CDR2 FYNNEI. CDR3 protein: CASSVAGGPSTDTQYF. The CDR3 DNA follows: TGTGCCAGCAGTGTAGCGGGGGGGCCTTCCACAGATACGCAGTATTTT.

V usage is TRBV3-1 (or the pseudogene TRBV3-2) and J usage is TRBJ1-2; D gene ambiguous. Per germline, CDR1 LGHDT and CDR2 YNNKEL (reference sequence). The CDR3 has 11 amino acids. With 1 base removed from V and 8 bases from J, the gap between germline ends came to 5 bases. CDR3 protein: CASSQAFGYTF. CDR3 nucleotide sequence: TGTGCCAGCAGCCAAGCTTTCGGCTACACCTTC.

The genes are TRBV28 and TRBJ2-7; 9 nucleotides agree with TRBD1. The length of the CDR3 is 15 residues. Losses at the gene ends were 0 bases for V and 0 bases for J; bases not matched to a gene: 0. The germline V gene has CDR1 MDHEN and CDR2 SYDVKM. The CDR3 DNA sequence: TGTGCCAGCAGTTTATGGACAGGGGGCTCCTACGAGCAGTACTTC. Translating gives CASSLWTGGSYEQYF. The whole variable domain, remainder taken from reference TRBV28 and TRBJ2-7, is DVKVTQSSRYLVKRTGEKVFLECVQDMDHENMFWYRQDPGLGLRLIYFSYDVKMKEKGDIPEGYSVSREKKERFSLILESASTNQTSMYLCASSLWTGGSYEQYFGPGTRLTVT.

The chain has TRBV28 and TRBJ1-2; D is undetermined. Per germline, CDR1 MDHEN and CDR2 SYDVKM. This CDR3 is 14 amino acids long. V dropped 4 bases and J dropped 4 bases, with 13 bases sitting between them. The CDR3 sequence is CASSWSGLPYGYTF. The CDR3 DNA follows: TGTGCCAGCAGTTGGTCAGGCCTTCCCTATGGCTACACCTTC.

The V call is TRBV14, the J call TRBJ1-1, with D possibly being TRBD1 (6 bases). The CDR3 contains 13 residues. From germline, CDR1 is SGHDN and CDR2 FVKESK. Trimming cost V 2 bases and J 6 bases, with 10 bases left between them. CDR3 protein: CASSQIQGAEAFF. Written as DNA, the CDR3 is TGTGCCAGCAGCCAAATACAGGGTGCTGAAGCTTTCTTT.

The chain recombines TRBV18 with TRBJ1-4, with a possible D match to TRBD1 (5 bases). This CDR3 contains 14 residues. The V and J ends lost 5 bases and 2 bases respectively, with 9 bases between them. The germline V gene encodes CDR1 KGHSH and CDR2 LQKENI. This chain's CDR3 is CASSRSGTNEKLFF. CDR3 in DNA: TGTGCCAGCTCAAGATCAGGGACTAATGAAAAACTGTTTTTT. The whole variable domain, filled in from reference TRBV18 and TRBJ1-4, reads NAGVMQNPRHLVRRRGQEARLRCSPMKGHSHVYWYRQLPEEGLKFMVYLQKENIIDESGMPKERFSAEFPKEGPSILRIQQVVRGDSAAYFCASSRSGTNEKLFFGSGTQLSVL.

The rearrangement links TRBV7-9 to TRBJ1-1; D may be TRBD1 (5 bases). The germline gives CDR1 SEHNR, CDR2 FQNEAQ (reference sequence). The V and J ends lost 5 bases and 2 bases respectively, with 6 bases between them. The CDR3 covers 12 residues. CDR3 residues: CASSQGNTEAFF. The CDR3 bases are TGTGCCAGCAGCCAGGGCAACACTGAAGCTTTCTTT.

This clone was seen more than once but under ten times. This chain joins TRBV5-1 and TRBJ1-4, with 7 bases lining up with TRBD1. Trimming took 4 bases from V and 5 from J; bases not matched to a gene: 8. This CDR3 contains 15 residues. Germline CDR1 SGHRS, CDR2 YFSETQ. The CDR3 reads CASSPRQGQNEKLFF. CDR3 DNA sequence: TGCGCCAGCAGCCCGAGACAGGGACAGAATGAAAAACTGTTTTTT.